Sequencing of this TCR beta chain was carried out in a study of T cell changes during pregnancy in multiple sclerosis. Assay used: immunoSEQ multiplex PCR; TCRdb lists only in-frame clones, some missing. The sample includes about 77,000 clones, 85% to 95% of them seen just once. V shed 2 bases, J shed 7 bases, and the junction held 16 bases outside the gene matches. The length of the CDR3 is 18 residues. The germline V gene encodes CDR1 SGHVS and CDR2 FNYEAQ. V gene TRBV7-6 combines with J gene TRBJ2-1, with 8 bases that match TRBD2. The clonotype originates from a female donor in good health, enrolled as a control in a pregnancy study. The sample in question was peripheral blood, obtained after pregnancy. The CDR3 coding sequence is TGTGCCAGCAGCTTATCTCGGGGACTCGCGGGAGGCATGAATGAGCAGTTCTTC. This translates into CASSLSRGLAGGMNEQFF.